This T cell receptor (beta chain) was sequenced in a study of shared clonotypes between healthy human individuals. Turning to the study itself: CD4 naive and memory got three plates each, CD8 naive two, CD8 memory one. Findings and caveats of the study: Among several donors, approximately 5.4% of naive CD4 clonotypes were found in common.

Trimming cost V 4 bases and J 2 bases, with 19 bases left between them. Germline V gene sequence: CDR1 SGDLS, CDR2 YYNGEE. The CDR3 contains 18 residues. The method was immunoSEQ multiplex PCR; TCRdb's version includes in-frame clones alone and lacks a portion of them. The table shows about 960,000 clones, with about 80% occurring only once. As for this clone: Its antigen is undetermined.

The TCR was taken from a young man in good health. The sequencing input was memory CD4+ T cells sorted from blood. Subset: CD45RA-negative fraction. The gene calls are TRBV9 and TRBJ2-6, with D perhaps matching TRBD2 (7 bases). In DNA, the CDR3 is TGTGCCAGCAGCCCGGATGGGGGCGGGAGCACTGGGGCCAACGTCCTGACTTTC. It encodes CASSPDGGGSTGANVLTF.